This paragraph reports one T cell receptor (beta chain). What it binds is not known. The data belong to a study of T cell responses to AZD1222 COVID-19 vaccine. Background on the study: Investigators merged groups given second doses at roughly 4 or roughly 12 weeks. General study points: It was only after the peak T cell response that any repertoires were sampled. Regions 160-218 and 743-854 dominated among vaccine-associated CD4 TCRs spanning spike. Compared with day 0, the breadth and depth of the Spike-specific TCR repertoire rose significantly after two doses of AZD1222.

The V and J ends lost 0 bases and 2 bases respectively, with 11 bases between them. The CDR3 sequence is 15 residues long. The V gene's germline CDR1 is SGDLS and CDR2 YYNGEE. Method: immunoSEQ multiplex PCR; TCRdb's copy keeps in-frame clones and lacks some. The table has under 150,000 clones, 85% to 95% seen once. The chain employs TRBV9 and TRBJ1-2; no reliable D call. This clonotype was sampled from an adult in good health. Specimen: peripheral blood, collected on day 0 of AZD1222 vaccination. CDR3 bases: TGTGCCAGCAGCGTAGCTGGTACACCAAACTATGGCTACACCTTC. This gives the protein CASSVAGTPNYGYTF.